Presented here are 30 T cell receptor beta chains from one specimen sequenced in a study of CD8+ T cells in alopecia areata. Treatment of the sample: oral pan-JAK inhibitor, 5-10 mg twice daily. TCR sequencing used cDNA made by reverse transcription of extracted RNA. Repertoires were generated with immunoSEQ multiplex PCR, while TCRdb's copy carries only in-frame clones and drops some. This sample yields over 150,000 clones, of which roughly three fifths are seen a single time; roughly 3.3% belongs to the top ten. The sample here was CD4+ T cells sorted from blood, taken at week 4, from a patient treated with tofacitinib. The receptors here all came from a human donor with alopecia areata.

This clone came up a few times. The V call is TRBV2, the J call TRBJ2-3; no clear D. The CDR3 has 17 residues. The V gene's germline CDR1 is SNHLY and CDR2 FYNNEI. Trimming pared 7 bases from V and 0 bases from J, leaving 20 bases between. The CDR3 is CASKFGGGDPSTDTQYF. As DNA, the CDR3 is TGTGCCAGCAAGTTTGGCGGCGGCGACCCTAGCACAGATACGCAGTATTTT.

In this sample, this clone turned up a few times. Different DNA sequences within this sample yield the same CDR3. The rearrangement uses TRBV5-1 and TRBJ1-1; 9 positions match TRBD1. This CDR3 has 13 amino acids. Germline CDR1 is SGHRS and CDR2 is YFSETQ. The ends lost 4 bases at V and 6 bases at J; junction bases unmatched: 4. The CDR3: CASSPGQGPEAFF. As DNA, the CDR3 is TGCGCCAGCAGCCCGGGACAGGGACCTGAAGCTTTCTTT.

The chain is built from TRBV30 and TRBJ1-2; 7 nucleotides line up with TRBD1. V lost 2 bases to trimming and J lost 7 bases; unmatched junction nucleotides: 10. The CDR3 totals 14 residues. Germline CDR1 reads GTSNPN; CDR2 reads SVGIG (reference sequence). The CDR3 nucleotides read TGTGCCTGGAGTCCCTTTGGGACAGTGTCTGGCTACACCTTC. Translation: CAWSPFGTVSGYTF.

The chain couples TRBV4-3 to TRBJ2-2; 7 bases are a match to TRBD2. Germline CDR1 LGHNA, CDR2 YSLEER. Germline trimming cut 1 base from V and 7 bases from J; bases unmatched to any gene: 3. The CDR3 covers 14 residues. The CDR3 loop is CASSQGAGDGELFF. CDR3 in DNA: TGCGCCAGCAGCCAAGGCGCGGGGGACGGGGAGCTGTTTTTT.

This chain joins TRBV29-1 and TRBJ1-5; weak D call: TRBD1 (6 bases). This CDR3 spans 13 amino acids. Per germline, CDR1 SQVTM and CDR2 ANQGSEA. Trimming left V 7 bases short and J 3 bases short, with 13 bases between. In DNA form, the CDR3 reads TGCAGCGCCCGGGGGGACAACAATCAGCCCCAGCATTTT. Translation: CSARGDNNQPQHF.

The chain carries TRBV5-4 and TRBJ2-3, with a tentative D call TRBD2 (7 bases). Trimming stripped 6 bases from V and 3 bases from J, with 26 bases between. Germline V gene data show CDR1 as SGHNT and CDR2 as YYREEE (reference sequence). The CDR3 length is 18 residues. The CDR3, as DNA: TGTGCCAGCACCCCGGGGGGCAGGGGACGGATACAAACAGATACGCAGTATTTT. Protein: CASTPGGRGRIQTDTQYF. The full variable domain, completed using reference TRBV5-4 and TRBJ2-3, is ETGVTQSPTHLIKTRGQQVTLRCSSQSGHNTVSWYQQALGQGPQFIFQYYREEENGRGNFPPRFSGLQFPNYSSELNVNALELDDSALYLCASTPGGRGRIQTDTQYFGPGTRLTVL.

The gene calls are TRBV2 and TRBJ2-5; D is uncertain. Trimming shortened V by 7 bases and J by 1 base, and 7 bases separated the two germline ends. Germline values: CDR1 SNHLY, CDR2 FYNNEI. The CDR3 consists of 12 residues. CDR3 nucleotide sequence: TGTGCCAGCAAACCGCTCCAAGAGACCCAGTACTTC. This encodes CASKPLQETQYF.

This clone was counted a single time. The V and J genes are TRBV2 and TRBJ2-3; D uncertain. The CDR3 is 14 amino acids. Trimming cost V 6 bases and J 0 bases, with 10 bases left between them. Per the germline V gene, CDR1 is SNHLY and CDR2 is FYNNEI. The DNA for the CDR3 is TGTGCCAGCAGCGTTGGCCTCAGCACAGATACGCAGTATTTT. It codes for CASSVGLSTDTQYF.

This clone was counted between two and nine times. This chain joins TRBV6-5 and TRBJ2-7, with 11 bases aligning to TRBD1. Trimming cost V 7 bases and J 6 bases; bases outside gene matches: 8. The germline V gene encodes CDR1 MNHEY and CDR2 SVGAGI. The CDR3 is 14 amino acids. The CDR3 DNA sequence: TGTGCCAGCACTATAAAGGGGACAGGGGGCGAGCAGTACTTC. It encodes CASTIKGTGGEQYF.

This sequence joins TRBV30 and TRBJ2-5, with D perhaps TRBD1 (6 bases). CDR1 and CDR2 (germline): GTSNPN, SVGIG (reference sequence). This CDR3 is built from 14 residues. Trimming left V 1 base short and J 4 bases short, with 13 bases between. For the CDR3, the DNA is TGTGCCTGGAGTGGAACAGGGCTTGCAGAGACCCAGTACTTC. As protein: CAWSGTGLAETQYF.

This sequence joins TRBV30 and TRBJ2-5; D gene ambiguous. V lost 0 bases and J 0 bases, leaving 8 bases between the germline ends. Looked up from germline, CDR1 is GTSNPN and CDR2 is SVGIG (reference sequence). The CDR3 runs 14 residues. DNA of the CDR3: TGTGCCTGGAGTGTTTCCAGGAACCAAGAGACCCAGTACTTC. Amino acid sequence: CAWSVSRNQETQYF.

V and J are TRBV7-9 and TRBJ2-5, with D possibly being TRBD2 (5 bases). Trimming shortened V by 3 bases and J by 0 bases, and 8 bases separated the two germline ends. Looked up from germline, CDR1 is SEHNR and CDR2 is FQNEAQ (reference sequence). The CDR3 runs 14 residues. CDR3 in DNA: TGTGCCAGCAGCTTGGGGAGTTACCAAGAGACCCAGTACTTC. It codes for CASSLGSYQETQYF.

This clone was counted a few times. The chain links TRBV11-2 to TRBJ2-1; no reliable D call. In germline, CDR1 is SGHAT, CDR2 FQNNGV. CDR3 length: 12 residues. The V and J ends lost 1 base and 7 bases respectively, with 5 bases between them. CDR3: CASSLVGNEQFF. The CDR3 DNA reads TGTGCCAGCAGCTTAGTGGGGAATGAGCAGTTCTTC.

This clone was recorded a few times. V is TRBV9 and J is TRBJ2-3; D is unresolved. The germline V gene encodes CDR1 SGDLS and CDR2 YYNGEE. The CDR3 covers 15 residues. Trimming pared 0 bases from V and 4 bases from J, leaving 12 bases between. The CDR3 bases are TGTGCCAGCAGCGTAGTTAGCCTCTCGGCAGATACGCAGTATTTT. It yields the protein CASSVVSLSADTQYF.

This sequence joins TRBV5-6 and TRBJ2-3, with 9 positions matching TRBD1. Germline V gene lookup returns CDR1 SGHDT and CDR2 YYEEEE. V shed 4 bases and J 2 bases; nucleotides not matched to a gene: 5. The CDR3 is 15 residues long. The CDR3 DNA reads TGTGCCAGCAGCCCAACAGGGGGCCTCACAGATACGCAGTATTTT. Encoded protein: CASSPTGGLTDTQYF.

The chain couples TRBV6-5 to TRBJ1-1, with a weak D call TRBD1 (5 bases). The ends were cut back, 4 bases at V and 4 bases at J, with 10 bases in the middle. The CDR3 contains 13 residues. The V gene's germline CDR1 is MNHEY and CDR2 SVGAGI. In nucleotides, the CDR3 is TGTGCCAGCAGTTTCGGGGCCCGCACTGAAGCTTTCTTT. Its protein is CASSFGARTEAFF.

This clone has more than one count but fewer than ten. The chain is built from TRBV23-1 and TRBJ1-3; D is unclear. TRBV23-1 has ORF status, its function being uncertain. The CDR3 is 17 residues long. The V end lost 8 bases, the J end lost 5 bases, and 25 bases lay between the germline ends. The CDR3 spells CASPNPNPRQRRNTIYF. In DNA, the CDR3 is TGCGCCAGCCCCAACCCGAATCCGAGACAAAGAAGAAACACCATATATTTT.

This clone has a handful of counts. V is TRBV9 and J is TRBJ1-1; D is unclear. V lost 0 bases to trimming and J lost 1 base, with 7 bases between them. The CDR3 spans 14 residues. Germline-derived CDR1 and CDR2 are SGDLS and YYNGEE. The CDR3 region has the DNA TGTGCCAGCAGCGTAGGAGCCAGGAACACTGAAGCTTTCTTT. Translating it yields CASSVGARNTEAFF. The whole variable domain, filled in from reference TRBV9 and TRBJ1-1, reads DSGVTQTPKHLITATGQRVTLRCSPRSGDLSVYWYQQSLDQGLQFLIQYYNGEERAKGNILERFSAQQFPDLHSELNLSSLELGDSALYFCASSVGARNTEAFFGQGTRLTVV.

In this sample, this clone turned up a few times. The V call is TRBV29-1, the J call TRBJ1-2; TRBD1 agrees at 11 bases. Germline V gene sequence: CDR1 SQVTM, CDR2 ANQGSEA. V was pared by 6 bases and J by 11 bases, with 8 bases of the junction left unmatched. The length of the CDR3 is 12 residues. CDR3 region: CSVAADRGRYTF. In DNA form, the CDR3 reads TGCAGCGTGGCGGCGGACAGGGGGCGTTACACCTTC.

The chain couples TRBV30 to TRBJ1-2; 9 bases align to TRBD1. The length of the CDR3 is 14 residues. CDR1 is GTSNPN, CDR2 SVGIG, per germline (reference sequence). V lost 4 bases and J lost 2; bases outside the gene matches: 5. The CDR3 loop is CAWNQQGANYGYTF. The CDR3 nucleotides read TGTGCCTGGAATCAACAGGGGGCGAACTATGGCTACACCTTC.

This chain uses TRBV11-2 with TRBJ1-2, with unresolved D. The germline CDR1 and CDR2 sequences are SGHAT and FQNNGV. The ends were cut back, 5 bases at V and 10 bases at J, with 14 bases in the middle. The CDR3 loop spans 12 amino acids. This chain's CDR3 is CASSPRHGDYTF. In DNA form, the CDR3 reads TGTGCCAGCAGCCCCCGACATGGGGACTACACCTTC.

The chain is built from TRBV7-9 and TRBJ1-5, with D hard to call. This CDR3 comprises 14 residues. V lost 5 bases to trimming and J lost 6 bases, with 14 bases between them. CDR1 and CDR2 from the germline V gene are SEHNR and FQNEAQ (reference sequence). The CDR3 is CASSETRSTQPQHF. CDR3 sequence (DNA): TGTGCCAGCAGCGAAACAAGGTCGACTCAGCCCCAGCATTTT.

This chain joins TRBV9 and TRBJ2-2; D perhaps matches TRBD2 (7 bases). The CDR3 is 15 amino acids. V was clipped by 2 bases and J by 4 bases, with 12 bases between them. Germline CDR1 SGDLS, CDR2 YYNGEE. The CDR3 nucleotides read TGTGCCAGCAGCGTTGCGGGGGCGGGCACCGGGGAGCTGTTTTTT. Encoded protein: CASSVAGAGTGELFF.

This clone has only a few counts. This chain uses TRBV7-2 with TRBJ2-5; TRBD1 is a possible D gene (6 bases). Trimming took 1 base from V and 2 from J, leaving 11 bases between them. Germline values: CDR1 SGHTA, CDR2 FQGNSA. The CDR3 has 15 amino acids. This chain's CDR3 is CASSLVQGSQETQYF. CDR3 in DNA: TGTGCCAGCAGCTTAGTGCAGGGGAGTCAAGAGACCCAGTACTTC.

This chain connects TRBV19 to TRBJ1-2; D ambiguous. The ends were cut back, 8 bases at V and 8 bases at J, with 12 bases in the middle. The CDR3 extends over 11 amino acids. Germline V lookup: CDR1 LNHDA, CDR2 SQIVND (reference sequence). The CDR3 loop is CASSTMIGYTF. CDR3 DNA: TGTGCCAGTTCGACGATGATCGGCTACACCTTC. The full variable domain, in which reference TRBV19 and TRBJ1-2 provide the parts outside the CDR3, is DGGITQSPKYLFRKEGQNVTLSCEQNLNHDAMYWYRQDPGQGLRLIYYSQIVNDFQKGDIAEGYSVSREKKESFPLTVTSAQKNPTAFYLCASSTMIGYTFGSGTRLTVV.

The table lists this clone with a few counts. CDR3 in amino acids: CASGRPDVRGRRVETQYF. The CDR3 DNA follows: TGTGCTAGTGGCCGCCCAGACGTAAGGGGTAGAAGAGTAGAGACCCAGTACTTC. The V call is TRBV12-5, the J call TRBJ2-5, with a possible D match to TRBD1 (5 bases). Trimming took off 6 bases at V and 4 bases at J, with 27 bases between the two ends. There are 18 residues in the CDR3. Per the germline V gene, CDR1 is LGHNT and CDR2 is FRNRAP. The full variable domain, rest sourced from reference TRBV12-5 and TRBJ2-5, is DARVTQTPRHKVTEMGQEVTMRCQPILGHNTVFWYRQTMMQGLELLAYFRNRAPLDDSGMPKDRFSAEMPDATLATLKIQPSEPRDSAVYFCASGRPDVRGRRVETQYFGPGTRLLVL.

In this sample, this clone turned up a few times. This chain's CDR3 is CASTAARYGYTF. CDR3 sequence (DNA): TGTGCCAGCACGGCAGCACGCTATGGCTACACCTTC. The chain recombines TRBV6-1 with TRBJ1-2; D not resolved. CDR1 and CDR2 from the germline V gene are MNHNS and SASEGT. This CDR3 has 12 residues. Deletions cut 7 bases from V and 4 bases from J, with 10 bases between.

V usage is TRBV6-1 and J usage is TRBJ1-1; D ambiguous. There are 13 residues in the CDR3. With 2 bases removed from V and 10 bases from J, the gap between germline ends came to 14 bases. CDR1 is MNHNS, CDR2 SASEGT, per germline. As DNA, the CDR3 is TGTGCCAGCAGTGAAATGGAGGCTTCCGGAGCTTTCTTT. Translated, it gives CASSEMEASGAFF.

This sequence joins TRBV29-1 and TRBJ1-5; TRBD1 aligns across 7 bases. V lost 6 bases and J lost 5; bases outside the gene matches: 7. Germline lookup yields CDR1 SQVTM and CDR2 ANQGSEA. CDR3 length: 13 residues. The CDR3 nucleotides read TGCAGCGTCGCACAGGGGACAGATCAGCCCCAGCATTTT. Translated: CSVAQGTDQPQHF. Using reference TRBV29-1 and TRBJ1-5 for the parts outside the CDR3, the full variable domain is SAVISQKPSRDICQRGTSLTIQCQVDSQVTMMFWYRQQPGQSLTLIATANQGSEATYESGFVIDKFPISRPNLTFSTLTVSNMSPEDSSIYLCSVAQGTDQPQHFGDGTRLSIL.

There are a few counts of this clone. The DNA of the CDR3 is TGTGCCAGCAGTTTACTCGACAGGGGATGGACCGGGGAGCTGTTTTTT. This sequence encodes CASSLLDRGWTGELFF. J is TRBJ2-2 and V is TRBV27, with 8 bases that match TRBD1. Germline-derived CDR1 and CDR2 are MNHEY and SMNVEV (reference sequence). V shed 2 bases and J 5 bases; nucleotides not matched to a gene: 7. The CDR3 is 16 amino acids.